Listed below are T cell receptor beta chains from one sample, sequenced in a study of blood T cell repertoires in COVID-19. Repertoires were generated with immunoSEQ multiplex PCR, while TCRdb's copy carries only in-frame clones and drops some. The table lists 200,000 to 250,000 clones, 70% to 90% of them singletons. The sequenced material came from peripheral blood. These TCRs come from a man in his forties with acute or convalescent COVID-19. Both conserved end residues are part of each CDR3. The order of the fields is CDR3 length, V gene, D gene, clone size, J gene, CDR3 protein, CDR3 DNA. D genes are given only for firm matches. A clone size is listed for some rows: how often the clone was seen (once, few, many), or a class if it is expanded.

>16|TRBV7-9|TRBD1|NA|TRBJ1-3
CASSPRTGKSGNTIYF
TGTGCCAGCAGCCCTAGGACAGGGAAGAGTGGAAACACCATATATTTT
>15|TRBV9|TRBD1|NA|TRBJ1-1
CASSPIQGVGTEAFF
TGTGCCAGCAGCCCCATACAGGGGGTCGGCACTGAAGCTTTCTTT
>14|TRBV5-8|TRBD1|few|TRBJ1-5
CASSPGQGDQPQHF
TGTGCCAGCAGCCCGGGACAGGGTGATCAGCCCCAGCATTTT
>17|TRBV24-1|TRBD2|NA|TRBJ2-5
CATSDSKLAGGHETQYF
TGTGCCACCAGTGATTCTAAACTAGCGGGGGGGCATGAGACCCAGTACTTC
>14|TRBV2|NA|NA|TRBJ2-5
CASSAVGAGETQYF
TGTGCCAGCAGTGCGGTGGGGGCCGGCGAGACCCAGTACTTC
>16|TRBV3-1/TRBV3-2|TRBD1|NA|TRBJ1-1
CASSPWTGTMGTEAFF
TGTGCCAGCAGCCCATGGACAGGGACCATGGGCACTGAAGCTTTCTTT
>14|TRBV12-5|TRBD2|NA|TRBJ2-1
CASSGTSSYNEQFF
TGTGCTAGTTCTGGGACTAGCTCGTACAATGAGCAGTTCTTC
>15|TRBV27|NA|NA|TRBJ1-3
CASSFHFISGNTIYF
TGTGCCAGCAGTTTTCACTTCATCTCTGGAAACACCATATATTTT
>13|TRBV29-1|NA|NA|TRBJ1-2
CSAPREGNYGYTF
TGCAGCGCCCCCCGTGAGGGAAACTATGGCTACACCTTC
>16|TRBV27|NA|NA|TRBJ2-3
CASKINRPRSTDTQYF
TGTGCCAGTAAAATCAACAGACCCAGAAGCACAGATACGCAGTATTTT
>13|TRBV5-1|NA|NA|TRBJ2-5
CASSSDGLETQYF
TGCGCCAGCAGCTCGGACGGACTAGAGACCCAGTACTTC
>16|TRBV6-5|NA|NA|TRBJ2-1
CASSYSPPGAFNEQFF
TGTGCCAGCAGTTACTCCCCCCCAGGGGCGTTCAATGAGCAGTTCTTC
>15|TRBV7-6|TRBD1|NA|TRBJ1-3
CASSRTGDDGNTIYF
TGTGCCAGCAGCCGAACAGGGGATGATGGAAACACCATATATTTT
>15|TRBV9|NA|NA|TRBJ2-1
CASSVAPPGDNEQFF
TGTGCCAGCAGCGTAGCTCCTCCAGGCGACAATGAGCAGTTCTTC
>14|TRBV28|TRBD2|NA|TRBJ2-5
CASKIAGGQETQYF
TGTGCCAGCAAGATAGCGGGGGGCCAAGAGACCCAGTACTTC
>17|TRBV28|TRBD1|once|TRBJ1-2
CASSSSYSGTGGYGYTF
TGTGCCAGCAGTTCCTCCTACTCCGGGACAGGGGGCTATGGCTACACCTTC
>14|TRBV19|NA|NA|TRBJ1-4
CASSISGTSEKLFF
TGTGCCAGTAGTATATCGGGGACATCGGAAAAACTGTTTTTT
>13|TRBV18|NA|few|TRBJ2-7
CASSPTALYEQYF
TGTGCCAGCTCACCCACAGCCCTCTACGAGCAGTACTTC
>15|TRBV12-2|NA|NA|TRBJ1-6
CASRSSQGDNSPLHF
TGTGCAAGTCGCTCCAGCCAGGGGGATAATTCACCCCTCCACTTT
>15|TRBV3-1/TRBV3-2|TRBD1|NA|TRBJ2-7
CASSSRDSLSYEQYF
TGTGCCAGCAGCTCACGGGACAGCCTGTCCTACGAGCAGTACTTC
>14|TRBV29-1|TRBD1|once|TRBJ1-2
CSVGDRDFNYGYTF
TGCAGCGTTGGGGACAGGGACTTTAACTATGGCTACACCTTC
>16|TRBV6-5|TRBD1|NA|TRBJ1-5
CASSYRTGFSNQPQHF
TGTGCCAGCAGTTACAGGACAGGGTTTAGCAATCAGCCCCAGCATTTT
>15|TRBV3-1/TRBV3-2|TRBD1|NA|TRBJ1-4
CASSRDRGANEKLFF
TGTGCCAGCAGCCGGGACAGGGGGGCTAATGAAAAACTGTTTTTT
>13|TRBV29-1|NA|NA|TRBJ1-1
CSGRRGAGTEAFF
TGCAGCGGCCGGCGGGGGGCCGGGACTGAAGCTTTCTTT
>13|TRBV2|NA|NA|TRBJ1-4
CASSEQGLEKLFF
TGTGCCAGCAGTGAACAGGGGTTGGAAAAACTGTTTTTT
>15|TRBV18|TRBD1|NA|TRBJ1-3
CASSPPGDRRNTIYF
TGTGCCAGCTCACCTCCAGGGGACAGACGAAACACCATATATTTT
>14|TRBV2|NA|once|TRBJ2-2
CASSFVRDTGELFF
TGTGCCAGCAGTTTTGTCCGGGACACCGGGGAGCTGTTTTTT
>17|TRBV5-1|TRBD2|NA|TRBJ2-5
CASSSGTSGGIQETQYF
TGCGCCAGCAGCTCCGGGACTAGCGGGGGAATCCAAGAGACCCAGTACTTC
>15|TRBV11-2|NA|NA|TRBJ2-2
CASRPGTKNTGELFF
TGTGCCAGCAGGCCCGGGACAAAGAACACCGGGGAGCTGTTTTTT
>16|TRBV11-1|TRBD1|NA|TRBJ1-6
CASRLAGTGGNSPLHF
TGTGCCAGCAGATTAGCCGGGACAGGCGGTAATTCACCCCTCCACTTT
>13|TRBV6-5|NA|NA|TRBJ1-5
CASSYDITQPQHF
TGTGCCAGCAGTTATGACATCACTCAGCCCCAGCATTTT
>12|TRBV30|NA|once|TRBJ2-2
CAWSMSTGELFF
TGTGCCTGGAGTATGTCTACCGGGGAGCTGTTTTTT
>13|TRBV2|NA|NA|TRBJ1-2
CASSPGLTYGYTF
TGTGCCAGCAGTCCAGGGTTAACCTATGGCTACACCTTC
>15|TRBV28|NA|NA|TRBJ1-4
CASSPSGQSNEKLFF
TGTGCCAGCAGCCCCTCGGGACAATCTAATGAAAAACTGTTTTTT